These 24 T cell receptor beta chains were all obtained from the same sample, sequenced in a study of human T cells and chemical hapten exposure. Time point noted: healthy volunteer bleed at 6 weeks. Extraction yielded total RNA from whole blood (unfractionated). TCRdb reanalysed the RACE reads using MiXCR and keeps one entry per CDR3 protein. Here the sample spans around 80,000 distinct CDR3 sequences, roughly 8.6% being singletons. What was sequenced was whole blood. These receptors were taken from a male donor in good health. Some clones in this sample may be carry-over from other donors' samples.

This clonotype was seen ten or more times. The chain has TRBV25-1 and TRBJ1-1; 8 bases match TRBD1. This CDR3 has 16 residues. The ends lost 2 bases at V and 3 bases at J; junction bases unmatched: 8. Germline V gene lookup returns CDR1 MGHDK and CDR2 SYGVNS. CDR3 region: CASSEPHPTGDTEAFF. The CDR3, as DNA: TGTGCCAGCAGTGAACCTCATCCGACAGGGGACACTGAAGCTTTCTTT.

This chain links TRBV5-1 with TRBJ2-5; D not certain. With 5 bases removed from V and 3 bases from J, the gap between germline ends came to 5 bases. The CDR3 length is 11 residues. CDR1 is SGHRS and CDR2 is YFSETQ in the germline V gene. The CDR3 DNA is TGCGCCAGCAGGGATGAAGAGACCCAGTACTTC. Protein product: CASRDEETQYF.

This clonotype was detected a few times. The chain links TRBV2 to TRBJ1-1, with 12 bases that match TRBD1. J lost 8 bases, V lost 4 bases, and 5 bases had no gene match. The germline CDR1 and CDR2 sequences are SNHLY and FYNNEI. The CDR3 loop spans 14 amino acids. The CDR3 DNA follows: TGTGCCAGCAGTGGGGACAGGGGGCAACCGGAAGCTTTCTTT. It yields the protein CASSGDRGQPEAFF.

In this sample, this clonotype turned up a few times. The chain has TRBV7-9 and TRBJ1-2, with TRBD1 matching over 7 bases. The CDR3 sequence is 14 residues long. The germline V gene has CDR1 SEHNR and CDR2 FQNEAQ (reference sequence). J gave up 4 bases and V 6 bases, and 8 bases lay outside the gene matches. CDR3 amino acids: CASRKQGSSYGYTF. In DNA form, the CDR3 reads TGTGCCAGCAGAAAACAGGGGTCCAGCTATGGCTACACCTTC.

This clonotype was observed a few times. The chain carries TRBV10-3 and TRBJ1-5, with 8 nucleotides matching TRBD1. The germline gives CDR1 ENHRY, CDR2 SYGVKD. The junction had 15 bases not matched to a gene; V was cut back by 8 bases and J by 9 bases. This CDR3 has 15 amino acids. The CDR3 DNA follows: TGTGCCATCCTCCCGGGACAGGCGTTATTACGGCCCCAGCATTTT. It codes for CAILPGQALLRPQHF.

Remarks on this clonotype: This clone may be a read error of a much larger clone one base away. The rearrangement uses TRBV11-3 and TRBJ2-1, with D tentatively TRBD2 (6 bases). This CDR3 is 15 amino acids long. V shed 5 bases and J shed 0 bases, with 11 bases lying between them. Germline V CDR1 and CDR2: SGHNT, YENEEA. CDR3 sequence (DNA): TGTGCCAGCAGCCCGGGACTTCACTCCTACAATGAGCAGTTCTTC. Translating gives CASSPGLHSYNEQFF.

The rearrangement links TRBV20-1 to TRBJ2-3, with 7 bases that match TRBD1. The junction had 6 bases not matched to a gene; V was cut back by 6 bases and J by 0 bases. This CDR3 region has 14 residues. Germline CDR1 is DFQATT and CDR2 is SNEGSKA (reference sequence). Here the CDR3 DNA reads TGCAGTGCCCCGACAGGGTGGAGCACAGATACGCAGTATTTT. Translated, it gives CSAPTGWSTDTQYF.

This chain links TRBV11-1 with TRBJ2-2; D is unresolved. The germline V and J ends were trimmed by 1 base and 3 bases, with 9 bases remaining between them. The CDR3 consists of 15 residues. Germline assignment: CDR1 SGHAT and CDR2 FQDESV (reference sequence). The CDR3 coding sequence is TGTGCCAGCAGCTTAGTGTCCTACTACACCGGGGAGCTGTTTTTT. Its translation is CASSLVSYYTGELFF.

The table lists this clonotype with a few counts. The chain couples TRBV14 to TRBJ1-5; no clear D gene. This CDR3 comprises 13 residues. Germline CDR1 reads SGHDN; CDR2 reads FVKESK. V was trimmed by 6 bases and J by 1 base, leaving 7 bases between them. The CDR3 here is CASRGSSNQPQHF. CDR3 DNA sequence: TGTGCCAGCAGGGGGTCCAGCAATCAGCCCCAGCATTTT.

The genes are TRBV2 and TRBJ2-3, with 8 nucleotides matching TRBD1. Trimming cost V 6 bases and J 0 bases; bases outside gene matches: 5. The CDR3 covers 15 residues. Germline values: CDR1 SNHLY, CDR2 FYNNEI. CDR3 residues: CASSGDRTSTDTQYF. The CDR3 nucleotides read TGTGCCAGCAGCGGGGACAGGACGAGCACAGATACGCAGTATTTT. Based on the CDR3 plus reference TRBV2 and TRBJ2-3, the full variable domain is EPEVTQTPSHQVTQMGQEVILRCVPISNHLYFYWYRQILGQKVEFLVSFYNNEISEKSEIFDDQFSVERPDGSNFTLKIRSTKLEDSAMYFCASSGDRTSTDTQYFGPGTRLTVL.

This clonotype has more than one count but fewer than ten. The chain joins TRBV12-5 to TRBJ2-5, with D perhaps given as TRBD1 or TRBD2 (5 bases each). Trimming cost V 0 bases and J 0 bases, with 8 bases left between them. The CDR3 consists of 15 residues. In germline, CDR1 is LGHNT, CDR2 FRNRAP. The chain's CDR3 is CASGLVTGHQETQYF. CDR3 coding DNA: TGTGCTAGTGGTTTGGTAACGGGGCACCAAGAGACCCAGTACTTC.

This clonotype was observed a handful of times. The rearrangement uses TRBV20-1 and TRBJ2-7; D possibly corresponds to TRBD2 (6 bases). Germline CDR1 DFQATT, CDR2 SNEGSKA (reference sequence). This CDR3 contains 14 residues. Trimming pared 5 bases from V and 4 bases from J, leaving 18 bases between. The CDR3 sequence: CSAPDSKSGYEQYF. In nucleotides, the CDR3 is TGCAGTGCTCCCGACAGTAAGAGCGGGTACGAGCAGTACTTC.

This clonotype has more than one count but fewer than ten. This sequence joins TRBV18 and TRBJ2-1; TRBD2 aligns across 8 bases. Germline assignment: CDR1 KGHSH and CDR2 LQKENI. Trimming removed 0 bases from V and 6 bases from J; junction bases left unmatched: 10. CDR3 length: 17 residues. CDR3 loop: CASSPPRAGGTSNEQFF. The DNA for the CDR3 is TGTGCCAGCTCACCACCGCGGGCGGGGGGCACTAGCAATGAGCAGTTCTTC.

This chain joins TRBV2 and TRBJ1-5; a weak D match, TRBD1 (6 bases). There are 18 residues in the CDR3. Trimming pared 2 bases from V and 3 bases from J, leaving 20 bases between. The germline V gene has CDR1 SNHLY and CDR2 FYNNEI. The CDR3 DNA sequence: TGTGCCAGCAGTGAATGGACCACCCCAGGGGTTTTCAATCAGCCCCAGCATTTT. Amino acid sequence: CASSEWTTPGVFNQPQHF.

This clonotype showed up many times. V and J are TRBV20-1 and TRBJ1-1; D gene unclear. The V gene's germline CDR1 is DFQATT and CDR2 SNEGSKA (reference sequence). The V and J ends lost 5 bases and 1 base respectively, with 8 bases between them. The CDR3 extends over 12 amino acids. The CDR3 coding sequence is TGCAGTGCTCTGAACAGGAACACTGAAGCTTTCTTT. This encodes CSALNRNTEAFF.

The CDR3 loop reads CASSLGATYEQYF. Here the CDR3 DNA reads TGTGCCAGCAGTTTAGGGGCTACCTACGAGCAGTACTTC. V gene TRBV12-3 or TRBV12-4 combines with J gene TRBJ2-7; D gene uncertain. The germline V and J ends were trimmed by 1 base and 2 bases, with 6 bases remaining between them. The CDR3 is 13 amino acids.

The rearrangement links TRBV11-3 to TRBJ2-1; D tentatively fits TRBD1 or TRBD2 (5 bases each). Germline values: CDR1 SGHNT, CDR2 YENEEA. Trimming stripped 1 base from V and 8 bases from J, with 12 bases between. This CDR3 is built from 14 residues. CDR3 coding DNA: TGTGCCAGCAGCTTAGGCGGGTTGGGGGATGAGCAGTTCTTC. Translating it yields CASSLGGLGDEQFF.

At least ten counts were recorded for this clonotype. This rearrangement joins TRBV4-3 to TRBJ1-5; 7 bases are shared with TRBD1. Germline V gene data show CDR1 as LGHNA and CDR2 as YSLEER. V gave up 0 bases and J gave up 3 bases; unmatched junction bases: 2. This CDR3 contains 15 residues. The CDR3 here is CASSQDGQANQPQHF. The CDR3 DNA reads TGCGCCAGCAGCCAAGACGGACAGGCCAATCAGCCCCAGCATTTT.

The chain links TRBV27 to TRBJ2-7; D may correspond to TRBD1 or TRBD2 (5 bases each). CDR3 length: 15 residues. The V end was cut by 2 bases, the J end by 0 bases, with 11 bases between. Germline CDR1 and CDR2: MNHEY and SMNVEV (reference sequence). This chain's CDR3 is CASSLAGTSSYEQYF. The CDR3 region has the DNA TGTGCCAGCAGTTTAGCAGGGACCAGCTCCTACGAGCAGTACTTC.

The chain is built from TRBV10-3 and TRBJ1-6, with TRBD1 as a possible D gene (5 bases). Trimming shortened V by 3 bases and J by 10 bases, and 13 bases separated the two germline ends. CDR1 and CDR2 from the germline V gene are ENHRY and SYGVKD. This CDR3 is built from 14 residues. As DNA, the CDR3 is TGTGCCATCAGTGAAGGGACGGGGAACTCACCCCTCCACTTT. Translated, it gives CAISEGTGNSPLHF.

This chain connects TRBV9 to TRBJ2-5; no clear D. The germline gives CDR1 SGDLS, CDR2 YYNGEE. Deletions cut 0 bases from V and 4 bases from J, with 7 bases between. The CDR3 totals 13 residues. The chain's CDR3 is CASSVAGRETQYF. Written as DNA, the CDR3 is TGTGCCAGCAGCGTAGCGGGCCGAGAGACCCAGTACTTC.

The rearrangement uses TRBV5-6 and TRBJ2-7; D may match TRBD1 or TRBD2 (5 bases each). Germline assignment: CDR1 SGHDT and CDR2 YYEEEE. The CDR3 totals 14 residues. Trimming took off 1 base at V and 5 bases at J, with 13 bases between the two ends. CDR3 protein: CASSLIRGADEQYF. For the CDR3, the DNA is TGTGCCAGCAGCTTGATTAGGGGAGCTGACGAGCAGTACTTC.

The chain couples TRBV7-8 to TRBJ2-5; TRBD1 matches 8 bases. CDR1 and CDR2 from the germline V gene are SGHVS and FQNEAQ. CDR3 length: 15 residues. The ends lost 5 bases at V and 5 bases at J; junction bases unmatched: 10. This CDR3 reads CASSQDRGHGETQYF. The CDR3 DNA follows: TGTGCCAGCAGCCAAGACAGGGGACATGGGGAGACCCAGTACTTC.

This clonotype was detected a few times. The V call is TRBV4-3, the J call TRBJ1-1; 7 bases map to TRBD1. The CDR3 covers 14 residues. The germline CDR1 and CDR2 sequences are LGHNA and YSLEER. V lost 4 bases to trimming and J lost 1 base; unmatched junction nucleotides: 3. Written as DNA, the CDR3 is TGCGCCAGCAGCCTGGACAGGTCGAACACTGAAGCTTTCTTT. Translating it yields CASSLDRSNTEAFF.